This T cell receptor (beta chain) is from a study of blood T cell repertoires in COVID-19. Trimming stripped 0 bases from V and 2 bases from J, with 12 bases between. In germline, CDR1 is SGHKS, CDR2 YYEKEE (reference sequence). CDR3 length equals 16 residues. Sequenced by immunoSEQ multiplex PCR; TCRdb stores in-frame clones only, minus some. The repertoire includes 200,000 to 300,000 clones, around 89% of them detected once, and 2% to 2.5% sits in the top ten. Sequenced: PBMCs or T cells enriched from blood (not recorded which). The genes are TRBV5-5 and TRBJ1-3; TRBD1 is a possible D gene (5 bases). The TCR was taken from a woman aged 40-49 years with acute COVID-19. The CDR3 nucleotides read TGTGCCAGCAGCTTGGACGGCAGGGTCACTGGAAACACCATATATTTT. Its translation: CASSLDGRVTGNTIYF.